What follows describes a single T cell receptor (beta chain). What it recognizes is unknown. This sample also contains other DNA sequences that code for the same CDR3. Amplification used 60 Vbeta primers and 13 Jbeta primers. Assay: immunoSEQ multiplex PCR; the TCRdb copy retains only in-frame clones and omits some. The sample consists of fewer than 150,000 clones, around 77% of them appearing once. This CDR3 has 15 amino acids. Germline CDR1 and CDR2: SEHNR and FQNEAQ (reference sequence). V trimming: 3 bases; J trimming: 5 bases; junction bases outside the gene matches: 8. Unrecorded immune exposure was likely among donors, who were nominally healthy when sampled. The data were taken from a study of cytomegalovirus exposure and HLA in healthy donors. Study results and caveats: Some V segments (TRBV6-2 and TRBV6-3 among them) were excluded as indistinguishable. The sole available immune exposure information was CMV serostatus. A missense variant in DCLRE1C was later tied to TCR beta V- and J-gene trimming.

The sequenced sample consisted of PBMCs. The V gene is TRBV7-9, the J gene TRBJ2-7, with 9 nucleotides matching TRBD1. The origin of this receptor is a woman aged 30 to 39 in good health and CMV-seropositive. CDR3 loop: CASSLHGTGIDEQYF. CDR3 in DNA: TGTGCCAGCAGCTTGCACGGGACAGGGATCGACGAGCAGTACTTC.